The 6 T cell receptor beta chains below were found in one sample sequenced in a study of CD8 T cells in Susac syndrome. Random-hexamer reverse transcription was applied to about 0.5 to 1 ug RNA. TCRdb called the immunoSEQ multiplex PCR reads again in MiXCR, with one record for every CDR3 protein. The sample lists fewer than 200,000 distinct CDR3 sequences, about 94% occurring once. Sequenced material: CD4+ T cells from PBMCs. The receptors were gathered from a human donor in good health.

The rearrangement links TRBV29-1 to TRBJ2-4; D unresolved. The CDR3 consists of 10 residues. Germline lookup yields CDR1 SQVTM and CDR2 ANQGSEA. V was pared by 3 bases and J by 10 bases, with 7 bases between. CDR3 DNA: TGCAGCGTTGAGATGGGTATTCAGTACTTC. This translates into CSVEMGIQYF.

V gene TRBV6-2 or TRBV6-3 combines with J gene TRBJ1-2, with 8 bases aligning to TRBD1. Germline CDR1 MNHEY, CDR2 SVGEGT. The CDR3 contains 15 residues. J was trimmed by 5 bases and V by 6 bases; bases with no gene match: 11. In DNA, the CDR3 is TGTGCCAGCAGAACCAAGCAGGGGGCGCGGTATGGCTACACCTTC. Its translation: CASRTKQGARYGYTF.

This clonotype was counted only a few times. The gene calls are TRBV18 and TRBJ2-7; no firm D call. V was shortened by 6 bases and J by 6 bases, with 15 bases between the two germline ends. CDR1 and CDR2 (germline): KGHSH, LQKENI. This CDR3 spans 13 amino acids. The CDR3 sequence is CASSKYSEPEQYV. In nucleotides, the CDR3 is TGTGCCAGCTCGAAGTACAGTGAACCCGAGCAGTACGTC.

V is TRBV14 and J is TRBJ2-5; no definite D call. Germline CDR1 SGHDN, CDR2 FVKESK. V lost 1 base and J 7 bases, leaving 10 bases between the germline ends. The CDR3 sequence is 13 residues long. This chain's CDR3 is CASSQGIQTTQYF. CDR3 DNA: TGTGCCAGCAGCCAAGGCATCCAGACGACCCAGTACTTC.

V and J are TRBV13 and TRBJ2-7; TRBD1 is a possible D gene (5 bases). The CDR3 contains 13 residues. Trimming took 5 bases from V and 2 from J, leaving 10 bases between them. Germline V gene sequence: CDR1 PRHDT, CDR2 FYEKMQ (reference sequence). The CDR3 coding sequence is TGTGCCAGCAGCCCGAAGGACACCTACGAGCAGTACGTC. It translates to CASSPKDTYEQYV.

The rearrangement joins TRBV6-1 to TRBJ1-2, with no clear D. CDR1 is MNHNS, CDR2 SASEGT, per germline. This CDR3 is built from 12 residues. Between the trimmed V and J ends, which lost 5 bases and 7 bases, there was a span of 11 bases. The CDR3 sequence is CASSTGGSGYTF. The CDR3 region has the DNA TGTGCCAGCAGTACCGGTGGATCTGGCTACACCTTC.